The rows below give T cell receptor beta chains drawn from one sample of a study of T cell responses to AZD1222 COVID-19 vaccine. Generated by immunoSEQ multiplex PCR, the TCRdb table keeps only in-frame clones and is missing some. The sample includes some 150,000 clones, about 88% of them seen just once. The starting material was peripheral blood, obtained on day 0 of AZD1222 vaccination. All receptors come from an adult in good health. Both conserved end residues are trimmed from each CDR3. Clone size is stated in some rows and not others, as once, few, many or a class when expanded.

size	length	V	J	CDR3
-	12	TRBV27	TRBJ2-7	ASSLYGTGYEQY
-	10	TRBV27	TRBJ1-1	ASKEGNTEAF
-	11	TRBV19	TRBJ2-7	ASSSGLGYEQY
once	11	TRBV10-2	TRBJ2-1	ASNRDGNNEQF
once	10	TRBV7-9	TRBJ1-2	ASSLNRAGYT
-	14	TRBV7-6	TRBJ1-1	ASSPQAANMNTEAF
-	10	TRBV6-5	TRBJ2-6	ASAPGANVLT
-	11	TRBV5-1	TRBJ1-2	ASSFGRGYGYT
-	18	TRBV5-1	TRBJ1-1	ASSSGQGTRIFSKNTEAF
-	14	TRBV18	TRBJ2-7	ASSPSLASMNGEQY
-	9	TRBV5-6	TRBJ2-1	ASSLDNEQF
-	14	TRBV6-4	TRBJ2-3	ASPRWSGGHTDTQY
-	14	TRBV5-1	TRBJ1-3	ASSTSLTGSGNTIY
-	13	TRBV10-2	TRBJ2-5	ASSASGIRQETQY
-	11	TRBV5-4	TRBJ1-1	ASSRAANTEAF
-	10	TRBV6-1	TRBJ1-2	ASSDVLGGYT
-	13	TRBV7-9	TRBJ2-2	ASSTDRRNTGELF
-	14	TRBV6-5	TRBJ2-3	ASSYPAGGQTDTQY
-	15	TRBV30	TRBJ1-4	AWSAKTRGQTNEKLF
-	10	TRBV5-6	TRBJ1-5	ASSLGGRPQH
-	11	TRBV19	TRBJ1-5	ASSIVSPQPQH
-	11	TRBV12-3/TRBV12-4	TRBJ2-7	ASSRDRESEQY
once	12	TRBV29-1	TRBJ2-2	SADGGPGTGELF
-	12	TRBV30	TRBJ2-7	AWAPGQGIYEQY
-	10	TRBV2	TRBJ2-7	ASGISTYEQY
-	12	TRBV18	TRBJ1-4	ASSPPSQNEKLF
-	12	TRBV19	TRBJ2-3	AVASGSVADTQY
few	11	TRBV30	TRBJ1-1	ASRGRAGAEAF
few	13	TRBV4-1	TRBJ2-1	ASSQKGSTDNEQF
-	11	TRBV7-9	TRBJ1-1	ASSPGRGTEAF
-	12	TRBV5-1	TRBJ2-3	ASSLGYSADTQY
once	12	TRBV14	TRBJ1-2	ASSQARRNYGYT
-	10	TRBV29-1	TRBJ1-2	SGGQPNYGYT